The 28 T cell receptor beta chains given below trace back to one sample, sequenced in a study of identical twins. TCRdb re-called the 5' RACE reads through MiXCR, storing one row per CDR3 protein. The table lists about 280,000 distinct CDR3 sequences, approximately 8.5% of them singletons. This same sample was also taken into another study, of yellow fever vaccine responses in identical twins.

Specimen: memory (CD45RO+) T cells sorted from blood. These receptors were taken from a woman aged 18-29 years in good health.

This clonotype was seen a few times. The CDR3: CASSPQRSTTF. The CDR3 nucleotides read TGTGCCAGCAGTCCACAAAGGAGCACCACCTTC. V is TRBV2 and J is TRBJ1-2, with D unclear. V lost 5 bases and J lost 13, with 14 bases in between. The CDR3 covers 11 residues. The germline V gene has CDR1 SNHLY and CDR2 FYNNEI.

This clonotype has a handful of counts. The V and J genes are TRBV20-1 and TRBJ2-1, with D perhaps assigned TRBD1 or TRBD2 (5 bases each). Trimming took off 0 bases at V and 0 bases at J, with 18 bases between the two ends. This CDR3 is 18 amino acids long. CDR1 and CDR2 (germline): DFQATT, SNEGSKA (reference sequence). The CDR3 coding sequence is TGCAGTGCTAGAGAGGGGCCGAGGGCCCCGAGCTCCTACAATGAGCAGTTCTTC. Translated, it gives CSAREGPRAPSSYNEQFF.

V usage is TRBV19 and J usage is TRBJ1-6; tentative D call: TRBD1 (6 bases). This CDR3 region has 15 residues. Between the trimmed V and J ends, which lost 9 bases and 2 bases, there was a span of 14 bases. CDR1 is LNHDA, CDR2 SQIVND, per germline (reference sequence). The CDR3 reads CASAQQGTYNSPLHF. DNA for the CDR3: TGTGCCAGCGCCCAGCAGGGGACCTATAATTCACCCCTCCACTTT.

The gene calls are TRBV10-3 and TRBJ2-5; 9 bases align to TRBD2. V gave up 10 bases and J gave up 3 bases; unmatched junction bases: 6. The CDR3 is made up of 13 amino acids. Germline V CDR1 and CDR2: ENHRY, SYGVKD. The CDR3 DNA sequence: TGTGCCACGGAACCTAGCGGGGAAGAGACCCAGTACTTC. Translated: CATEPSGEETQYF.

This clonotype has just a few counts. One end of the junction does not line up with germline, which may come from a read error. The gene calls are TRBV4-1 and TRBJ2-5; D remains unclear. Germline V gene sequence: CDR1 MGHRA, CDR2 YSYEKL. The CDR3 has 13 residues. Here the CDR3 DNA reads TGCGCAAGCAGTAGGGCAGCTCAAGAGACCCAGTACTTC. Its protein is CASSRAAQETQYF.

The CDR3 coding sequence is TGTGCCAGCAGTTACTCTCGGGGGATCTACACTGAAGCTTTCTTT. Residues: CASSYSRGIYTEAFF. This sequence joins TRBV6-5 and TRBJ1-1, with D perhaps matching TRBD1 (5 bases). Trimming shortened V by 0 bases and J by 3 bases, and 11 bases separated the two germline ends. CDR1 and CDR2 (germline): MNHEY, SVGAGI. The CDR3 extends over 15 amino acids.

This clonotype was counted at least ten times. This chain connects TRBV3-1 to TRBJ2-1; D is possibly TRBD2 (6 bases). The germline V and J ends were trimmed by 3 bases and 15 bases, with 30 bases remaining between them. Germline assignment: CDR1 LGHDT and CDR2 YNNKEL (reference sequence). The CDR3 consists of 17 residues. Here the CDR3 DNA reads TGTGCCAGCAGCCAGAACGCGGCCCGGGACTTTTATTTGAGGCTGTTCTTC. This codes for CASSQNAARDFYLRLFF.

The chain uses TRBV5-1 and TRBJ2-7; the match to TRBD1 covers 12 bases. This CDR3 region has 15 residues. The germline V gene has CDR1 SGHRS and CDR2 YFSETQ. J gave up 6 bases and V 5 bases, and 9 bases lay outside the gene matches. The CDR3 DNA reads as TGCGCCAGCAGATCGGGACAGGGGGCGTCGGTCGAGCAGTACTTC. This encodes CASRSGQGASVEQYF.

This clonotype was picked up a small number of times. The V gene is TRBV20-1, the J gene TRBJ1-3, with TRBD1 identical over 9 bases. Looked up from germline, CDR1 is DFQATT and CDR2 is SNEGSKA (reference sequence). This CDR3 is 17 amino acids long. V was clipped by 6 bases and J by 3 bases; unmatched bases: 15. DNA of the CDR3: TGCAGTGCCCTTCTACCAGCGACAGGGGGTTTTGGAAACACCATATATTTT. Translated: CSALLPATGGFGNTIYF.

This clonotype was found many times. The V and J genes are TRBV7-8 and TRBJ1-3; 9 bases align to TRBD1. V shed 8 bases, J shed 4 bases, and the junction held 6 bases outside the gene matches. The V gene's germline CDR1 is SGHVS and CDR2 FQNEAQ. The CDR3 is 14 residues long. The CDR3 reads CASRDRAAGNTIYF. The CDR3 bases are TGTGCCAGCCGGGACAGGGCGGCAGGAAACACCATATATTTT.

The V call is TRBV11-2, the J call TRBJ2-3; D unclear. V lost 3 bases and J 4 bases, leaving 17 bases between the germline ends. Germline-derived CDR1 and CDR2 are SGHAT and FQNNGV. This CDR3 has 16 amino acids. This CDR3 is CASSFFWPGDSDTQYF. Written as DNA, the CDR3 is TGTGCCAGCAGCTTTTTTTGGCCAGGAGACTCAGATACGCAGTATTTT.

This clonotype was counted between two and nine times. The chain couples TRBV6-1 to TRBJ1-1; D remains unclear. The germline gives CDR1 MNHNS, CDR2 SASEGT. The CDR3 is made up of 11 amino acids. V was clipped by 8 bases and J by 4 bases, with 8 bases between them. This CDR3 reads CASQRITEAFF. The CDR3 region has the DNA TGTGCCAGCCAACGAATCACTGAAGCTTTCTTT.

The chain recombines TRBV11-3 with TRBJ2-5; D is possibly TRBD2 (5 bases). The CDR3 sequence is 13 residues long. V was pared by 7 bases and J by 5 bases, with 14 bases between. The germline gives CDR1 SGHNT, CDR2 YENEEA. The CDR3 reads CASNAPGTETQYF. The CDR3 bases are TGTGCCAGCAACGCCCCGGGAACGGAGACCCAGTACTTC.

This clonotype was detected ten times or more. The chain uses TRBV27 and TRBJ2-2, with TRBD2 matching 10 bases. Per germline, CDR1 MNHEY and CDR2 SMNVEV (reference sequence). The CDR3 is 16 residues long. V gave up 5 bases and J gave up 5 bases; unmatched junction bases: 8. The CDR3 spells CASSAAGGPETGELFF. DNA of the CDR3: TGTGCCAGCAGTGCAGCGGGGGGGCCGGAAACCGGGGAGCTGTTTTTT.

This clonotype was seen only a few times. The V gene is TRBV20-1, the J gene TRBJ2-1; 11 positions match TRBD2. The CDR3 has 16 amino acids. After removal of 1 base from V and 4 bases from J, the junction contained 6 bases not matched to a gene. The V gene's germline CDR1 is DFQATT and CDR2 SNEGSKA (reference sequence). The CDR3 sequence: CSARVASGRSYNEQFF. DNA for the CDR3: TGCAGTGCTAGAGTGGCTAGCGGGAGGTCTTACAATGAGCAGTTCTTC.

This clonotype was seen repeatedly, ten times or more. The V call is TRBV5-1, the J call TRBJ2-1, with D hard to call. The V end was cut by 2 bases, the J end by 6 bases, with 6 bases between. Germline V gives CDR1 SGHRS, CDR2 YFSETQ. There are 12 residues in the CDR3. This CDR3 reads CASSLTINEQFF. CDR3 in DNA: TGCGCCAGCAGCTTAACTATCAATGAGCAGTTCTTC.

V and J are TRBV10-3 and TRBJ1-1, with no clear D. This CDR3 contains 13 residues. V was pared by 9 bases and J by 3 bases, with 14 bases between. The germline gives CDR1 ENHRY, CDR2 SYGVKD. CDR3 sequence (DNA): TGTGCCATGGCACGGGCCCTCCACACTGAAGCTTTCTTT. This encodes CAMARALHTEAFF.

The chain joins TRBV9 to TRBJ2-5; TRBD2 might be the D (7 bases). V was trimmed by 0 bases and J by 4 bases, leaving 13 bases between them. The CDR3 is made up of 15 amino acids. In germline, CDR1 is SGDLS, CDR2 YYNGEE. CDR3 in amino acids: CASSVDGGAIETQYF. In nucleotides, the CDR3 is TGTGCCAGCAGCGTAGATGGGGGGGCCATAGAGACCCAGTACTTC.

This clonotype has a handful of counts. The chain is built from TRBV6-1 and TRBJ1-6; D unclear. Germline V CDR1 and CDR2: MNHNS, SASEGT. The V and J ends lost 1 base and 4 bases respectively, with 5 bases between them. The CDR3 covers 14 residues. Here the CDR3 reads CASSEVGYNSPLHF. In DNA, the CDR3 is TGTGCCAGCAGTGAAGTGGGTTATAATTCACCCCTCCACTTT.

The J gene is TRBJ2-1, the V gene TRBV12-3 or TRBV12-4, with TRBD1 matching 7 bases. This CDR3 spans 12 amino acids. After removal of 6 bases from V and 12 bases from J, the junction contained 8 bases not matched to a gene. In DNA form, the CDR3 reads TGTGCCAGCAGCTGGGACAGAGACGGGCAGTTCTTC. Its protein product is CASSWDRDGQFF.

The rearrangement joins TRBV4-1 to TRBJ2-7, with 11 bases aligning to TRBD2. Germline V CDR1 and CDR2: MGHRA, YSYEKL. The CDR3 spans 15 residues. Trimming removed 4 bases from V and 2 bases from J; junction bases left unmatched: 4. The CDR3 region is CASSLTSGETYEQYV. The DNA of the CDR3 is TGCGCCAGCAGCCTGACTAGCGGGGAGACCTACGAGCAGTACGTC.

This clonotype was seen more than once but under ten times. The chain couples TRBV6-5 to TRBJ2-1; 11 bases map to TRBD2. The germline CDR1 and CDR2 sequences are MNHEY and SVGAGI. V lost 2 bases to trimming and J lost 1 base; unmatched junction nucleotides: 7. CDR3 size: 18 residues. Here the CDR3 reads CASSYLPGLAASYNEQFF. CDR3 DNA: TGTGCCAGCAGTTACCTCCCGGGACTAGCGGCATCCTACAATGAGCAGTTCTTC.

This clonotype has at least ten counts. J is TRBJ2-7 and V is TRBV4-2; D gene uncertain. Trimming removed 0 bases at V and 3 bases at J, with 6 bases between. This CDR3 spans 13 amino acids. Germline values: CDR1 LGHNA, CDR2 YNFKEQ. This chain's CDR3 is CASSQDFNYEQYF. The DNA of the CDR3 is TGTGCCAGCAGCCAAGATTTCAACTACGAGCAGTACTTC.

The chain links TRBV29-1 to TRBJ1-2, with 9 bases fitting TRBD1. CDR1 is SQVTM, CDR2 ANQGSEA, per germline. This CDR3 has 14 amino acids. V was clipped by 7 bases and J by 2 bases; unmatched bases: 8. CDR3 in amino acids: CSDDGQGPNYGYTF. CDR3 sequence (DNA): TGCAGCGACGATGGACAGGGGCCGAACTATGGCTACACCTTC.

The V gene is TRBV6-1, the J gene TRBJ2-2, with D unclear. The CDR3 runs to 14 residues. Germline lookup yields CDR1 MNHNS and CDR2 SASEGT. The V and J ends lost 6 bases and 8 bases respectively, with 16 bases between them. CDR3 region: CASSTGAIGGELFF. DNA of the CDR3: TGTGCCAGCAGCACCGGAGCCATAGGGGGGGAGCTGTTTTTT.

This clonotype was seen many times. This chain's CDR3 is CASSESVETQYF. The CDR3 nucleotides read TGCGCCAGCAGTGAGTCTGTGGAGACCCAGTACTTC. The rearrangement links TRBV10-2 to TRBJ2-5; D is ambiguous. This CDR3 spans 12 amino acids. The germline V and J ends were trimmed by 0 bases and 5 bases, with 4 bases remaining between them. The germline V gene encodes CDR1 WSHSY and CDR2 SAAADI.

This sequence joins TRBV20-1 and TRBJ2-2; 11 positions match TRBD2. Germline V gene sequence: CDR1 DFQATT, CDR2 SNEGSKA (reference sequence). V shed 0 bases, J shed 5 bases, and the junction held 5 bases outside the gene matches. The CDR3 length is 16 residues. The CDR3 nucleotides read TGCAGTGCTAGAGATAGCGGGAGGGCCAATACCGGGGAGCTGTTTTTT. This codes for CSARDSGRANTGELFF.

There are many counts of this clonotype. The rearrangement joins TRBV7-2 to TRBJ2-1; 7 positions match TRBD2. The CDR3 is made up of 15 amino acids. Germline-derived CDR1 and CDR2 are SGHTA and FQGNSA. V dropped 6 bases and J dropped 3; count of bases not matched to a gene: 8. The chain's CDR3 is CASSPAGSDYNEQFF. DNA of the CDR3: TGTGCCAGCAGTCCAGCGGGATCGGACTACAATGAGCAGTTCTTC. Full variable domain (rest looked up from reference TRBV7-2 and TRBJ2-1): GAGVSQSPSNKVTEKGKDVELRCDPISGHTALYWYRQSLGQGLEFLIYFQGNSAPDKSGLPSDRFSAERTGGSVSTLTIQRTQQEDSAVYLCASSPAGSDYNEQFFGPGTRLTVL.